This section outlines one TCR beta chain sequence together with its context. The repertoire was sequenced with immunoSEQ multiplex PCR; TCRdb's copy has only in-frame clones and lacks some. Of 98,000 or so clones listed, around four fifths are singletons. This sample was taken from a study of blood T cell repertoires in COVID-19. Study-wide context: Samples taken during acute and convalescent COVID-19 were collected in the United States, Italy and Spain.

Trimming removed 1 base from V and 2 bases from J, with 5 bases in between. Germline assignment: CDR1 LNHNV and CDR2 YYDKDF (reference sequence). This CDR3 contains 14 residues. This sequence originates from a woman in her 70s with acute or convalescent COVID-19. Sequencing was done on a sample of peripheral blood. The chain carries TRBV15 and TRBJ2-2; D ambiguous. CDR3 coding DNA: TGTGCCACCAGCAGAGTCAGAAACACCGGGGAGCTGTTTTTT. It encodes CATSRVRNTGELFF.